One and the same sample provided the 13 T cell receptor beta chains below, sequenced in a study of cytomegalovirus exposure and HLA in healthy donors. Clones were read by immunoSEQ multiplex PCR, and TCRdb kept only the in-frame ones, dropping some. The table lists 90,000 to 130,000 clones, roughly 88% of them singletons, with 3% in the top ten. Sample: PBMCs. These TCRs come from a woman aged 18-29 years in good health and CMV-seronegative.

The J gene is TRBJ1-5, the V gene TRBV19; no clear D. Trimming left V 7 bases short and J 5 bases short, with 12 bases between. The CDR3 is 13 residues long. The germline V gene has CDR1 LNHDA and CDR2 SQIVND (reference sequence). Here the CDR3 reads CASKRPGYQPQHF. The CDR3 DNA reads TGTGCCAGTAAAAGGCCGGGGTATCAGCCCCAGCATTTT.

The chain combines TRBV5-6 with TRBJ1-1; a weak D match, TRBD1 (5 bases). V was trimmed by 5 bases and J by 3 bases, leaving 14 bases between them. This CDR3 has 14 amino acids. The germline V gene encodes CDR1 SGHDT and CDR2 YYEEEE. CDR3 in amino acids: CASSKDPRDTEAFF. The CDR3 DNA is TGTGCCAGCAGTAAGGACCCCAGGGACACTGAAGCTTTCTTT.

The CDR3 nucleotides read TGTGCCAGCAGTTTATCGGGACACGAAAACACCATATATTTT. Residues: CASSLSGHENTIYF. The chain carries TRBV27 and TRBJ1-3, with D perhaps matching TRBD1 (6 bases). The CDR3 totals 14 residues. CDR1 MNHEY and CDR2 SMNVEV come from the germline V gene (reference sequence). V was clipped by 0 bases and J by 6 bases, with 9 bases between them.

The CDR3 protein is CASTKQVEGGNTIYF. CDR3 nucleotide sequence: TGTGCCAGCACTAAACAGGTCGAAGGAGGAAACACCATATATTTT. The V gene is TRBV6-6, the J gene TRBJ1-3; possibly TRBD1 for D (5 bases). The CDR3 sequence is 15 residues long. Germline-derived CDR1 and CDR2 are MNHNY and SVGAGI (reference sequence). With 7 bases removed from V and 4 bases from J, the gap between germline ends came to 17 bases.

This clone was picked up a small number of times. The chain links TRBV7-8 to TRBJ1-1; unclear D gene. The length of the CDR3 is 15 residues. The germline V gene has CDR1 SGHVS and CDR2 FQNEAQ. V was trimmed by 5 bases and J by 1 base, leaving 14 bases between them. The CDR3 nucleotides read TGTGCCAGCAGCAACAAACGGGTCGCGAACACTGAAGCTTTCTTT. Translating it yields CASSNKRVANTEAFF.

The rearrangement uses TRBV19 and TRBJ2-6; the D gene is possibly TRBD1 (6 bases). The CDR3 has 17 amino acids. Per germline, CDR1 LNHDA and CDR2 SQIVND (reference sequence). Between the trimmed V and J ends, which lost 5 bases and 0 bases, there was a span of 14 bases. The CDR3 is CASSFLPGASGANVLTF. CDR3 DNA: TGTGCCAGTAGTTTCCTACCAGGGGCCTCTGGGGCCAACGTCCTGACTTTC. Drawing the rest from reference TRBV19 and TRBJ2-6, the complete variable domain is DGGITQSPKYLFRKEGQNVTLSCEQNLNHDAMYWYRQDPGQGLRLIYYSQIVNDFQKGDIAEGYSVSREKKESFPLTVTSAQKNPTAFYLCASSFLPGASGANVLTFGAGSRLTVL.

This chain links TRBV10-3 with TRBJ2-5; 11 bases match TRBD2. The CDR3 has 16 residues. The junction had 4 bases not matched to a gene; V was cut back by 3 bases and J by 1 base. Germline CDR1 ENHRY, CDR2 SYGVKD. In DNA form, the CDR3 reads TGTGCCATCAGTGAAATAGCGGGGGGGACCCAAGAGACCCAGTACTTC. This encodes CAISEIAGGTQETQYF.

V gene TRBV5-4 combines with J gene TRBJ2-7, with TRBD2 as a possible D gene (6 bases). Trimming left V 4 bases short and J 7 bases short, with 12 bases between. Germline CDR1 and CDR2: SGHNT and YYREEE (reference sequence). The CDR3 is made up of 12 amino acids. CDR3 nucleotides: TGTGCCAGCAGCCGTTGGGGGGATGAGCAGTACTTC. This sequence encodes CASSRWGDEQYF.

The chain combines TRBV10-3 with TRBJ1-6; D call uncertain. The CDR3 is 14 residues long. Trimming left V 6 bases short and J 6 bases short, with 12 bases between. Germline V gene lookup returns CDR1 ENHRY and CDR2 SYGVKD. CDR3 in amino acids: CAISLDKSNSPLHF. For the CDR3, the DNA is TGTGCCATCAGCCTTGACAAGTCTAATTCACCCCTCCACTTT.

The gene calls are TRBV7-9 and TRBJ2-3, with TRBD1 identical over 11 bases. This CDR3 is 17 amino acids long. Germline V gene lookup returns CDR1 SEHNR and CDR2 FQNEAQ (reference sequence). V dropped 7 bases and J dropped 2; count of bases not matched to a gene: 11. CDR3 amino acids: CASTFTPGQGDTDTQYF. As DNA, the CDR3 is TGTGCCAGCACCTTCACTCCGGGACAGGGGGACACAGATACGCAGTATTTT.

This clone occurred once. This chain links TRBV11-2 with TRBJ1-1; 7 bases are shared with TRBD1. Germline CDR1 reads SGHAT; CDR2 reads FQNNGV. This CDR3 has 14 amino acids. Trimming at V came to 5 bases and at J to 4 bases, leaving 7 bases not matched to a gene. CDR3 bases: TGTGCCAGCAGCGCGACAGGGATGGGCACTGAAGCTTTCTTT. It codes for CASSATGMGTEAFF.

The rearrangement joins TRBV5-4 to TRBJ2-1; no reliable D call. V lost 2 bases, J lost 8 bases, and 5 bases lay in between. The CDR3 runs 11 residues. Germline CDR1 reads SGHNT; CDR2 reads YYREEE (reference sequence). The CDR3 spells CASSFGDEQFF. The CDR3, as DNA: TGTGCCAGCAGCTTCGGAGATGAGCAGTTCTTC.

The chain has TRBV7-3 and TRBJ2-1; TRBD1 matches 7 bases. V shed 3 bases and J 3 bases; nucleotides not matched to a gene: 8. This CDR3 comprises 16 residues. Germline V gene sequence: CDR1 SGHTA, CDR2 FQGTGA. The CDR3 sequence is CASSLRGGINYNEQFF. CDR3 in DNA: TGTGCCAGCAGCTTGAGAGGGGGCATTAACTACAATGAGCAGTTCTTC. Full variable domain (outside the CDR3, taken from reference TRBV7-3 and TRBJ2-1): GAGVSQTPSNKVTEKGKYVELRCDPISGHTALYWYRQSLGQGPEFLIYFQGTGAADDSGLPNDRFFAVRPEGSVSTLKIQRTERGDSAVYLCASSLRGGINYNEQFFGPGTRLTVL.